The sequence of this T cell receptor beta chain was determined in a study of memory CD4+ T cells and cytomegalovirus serostatus. Study context: Healthy Belgian adult donors included nine or ten CMV-positive and 24 CMV-negative people.

This CDR3 contains 10 residues. Deletions cut 0 bases from V and 7 bases from J, with 0 bases between. Germline CDR1 and CDR2: DFQATT and SNEGSKA (reference sequence). Single viable CD3+CD4+CD8-CD45RO+ cells were sorted as the memory CD4+ T cells. TCRdb's table, derived via immunoSEQ multiplex PCR, lists solely in-frame clones and lacks some. The data hold some 48,000 clones, with roughly 78% observed a single time. The sequence was obtained from an adult in good health and CMV-seronegative. The chain has TRBV20-1 and TRBJ1-4; D not resolved. Sample: memory CD4+ T cells from blood. CDR3 sequence (DNA): TGCAGTGCTAGAGATGAAAAACTGTTTTTT. The encoded protein is CSARDEKLFF.